This T cell receptor (beta chain) originates from a study of human T cells and chemical hapten exposure. This clonotype was counted ten times or more. The germline CDR1 and CDR2 sequences are SGHDN and FVKESK. This CDR3 spans 15 amino acids. J was trimmed by 0 bases and V by 5 bases; bases with no gene match: 5. TCRdb ran MiXCR on the 5' RACE reads and lists one entry per CDR3 protein. Altogether about 81,000 distinct CDR3 sequences are present, under 10% being singletons, with the ten largest covering around 2%. Extraction of total RNA was performed on unfractionated whole blood. The chain uses TRBV14 and TRBJ2-3; 7 positions agree with TRBD2. This TCR derives from a male donor in good health. The DNA for the CDR3 is TGTGCCAGCAGCAAACTAGCGACTAGCACAGATACGCAGTATTTT. It is translated as CASSKLATSTDTQYF.